This T cell receptor (beta chain) was retrieved from a study of memory CD4+ T cells and cytomegalovirus serostatus (dated by TCRdb to between 2017 and 2020). Regarding the study in general: The 33 healthy Belgian adults in the cohort included 9 who were CMV seropositive and approximately 25 who were CMV seronegative. CD4+ memory TCRbeta repertoires of a Belgian cohort with known cytomegalovirus serostatus were sequenced in order to replicate a published TCR-based CMV serostatus classifier. The investigation overall reported the following: The results were interpreted as suggesting that the CMV-associated TCR signature is mostly present in the CD4+ memory repertoire. For CMV serostatus prediction, a median bootstrapped AUC of about 0.94 was reached with the original framework, and a median bootstrapped AUC of around 0.9 was reached with a US-trained random forest. Only CD4+CD45RO+ memory cells were sequenced, unlike the original study, which covered naive and memory CD4+ and CD8+ populations. Of about 180 previously reported CMV-associated TCRbeta sequences, some 73 appeared in the CD4+ memory repertoires, each in one to five individuals. On the Belgian cohort, the classifier based on the original framework reached a median bootstrapped AUC of roughly 0.94, with a 95% CI of 0.76-1.00.

Points on this clone: Its antigen is not yet known. Per-base quality was not reported, and no clone a single base away is much larger than it.

The CDR3 contains 14 residues, cysteine and phenylalanine counted. Only the CDR3 region is kept as DNA, spanning 42 bases read in frame from base 1. V gives up 5 bases and J gives up 4 bases, and the segment between their germline ends measures 14 bases. The germline V gene (reference sequence) sets CDR1 to LNHDA and CDR2 to SQIVND. A FACSAria II was used to sort memory CD4+ T cells, defined as single viable CD3+CD4+CD8-CD45RO+ cells. To determine CMV serostatus, a Roche Elecsys assay was used that detects serum IgG against CMV pp150, pp28, p38 and p52. After the samples were thawed, total CD4+ T cells were enriched through positive selection using CD4 magnetic microbeads. Samples originated from another study that specifically interrogated the CD4+ T cell memory repertoire. Peripheral blood mononuclear cells were isolated and cryopreserved according to standard operating procedures, and serum was stored at -80 degrees C. The staining used CD3-PerCP (BW264/56), CD4-APC (RPA-T4), CD45RO-PE (UCHT1) and CD8-Pacific Orange (3B5) antibodies, and Sytox blue was used to exclude non-viable cells.

Genomic DNA was extracted from sorted cells with the Quick-DNA Microprep Kit. TCRbeta DNA was amplified with the immunoSEQ hsTCRbeta kit following the manufacturer's protocol. TCRbeta libraries were sequenced on an Illumina MiSeq instrument. As for the authors' bioinformatics: Removing out-of-frame sequences left about 2,300,000 distinct TCRbeta sequences, an average of about 73,000 per individual. Each individual was scored using the number of some 160 previously reported CMV-associated TCRbeta sequences that the individual carried and the total number of productive distinct TCRbeta sequences. A beta-binomial model was reimplemented in Python, and scikit-learn random forests with default parameters were trained on data from the US cohort. Classifier performance on the Belgian cohort was reported as the median AUC with percentile confidence intervals calculated over 10,000 bootstrap iterations. Entries here come from immuneACCESS through TCRdb and include only in-frame sequences with V and J called. Some clones fail to appear in such tables; in the studies checked, an unresolved V gene covers under half of the shortfall, and the cause of the remainder is unknown. The V and J calls and clone size are taken from that table; D and trimming were inferred from the DNA. The sample table records 50,000 to 65,000 clones; more than 70% of these occur just once. The ten largest clones take up 1.3% to 1.5% of the sample.

Sequenced sample: memory CD4+ T cells from blood. The chain links TRBV19 with TRBJ1-2; D gene: possibly TRBD1, on 6 matching bases. This sequence originates from an adult in good health and CMV-seropositive. Here is the DNA: TGTGCCAGTAGTGGATCGACAGGAACCTATGGCTACACCTTC. The encoded protein is CASSGSTGTYGYTF. This CDR3, with the reference TRBV19 and TRBJ1-2 proteins standing in past its ends, gives the full variable domain DGGITQSPKYLFRKEGQNVTLSCEQNLNHDAMYWYRQDPGQGLRLIYYSQIVNDFQKGDIAEGYSVSREKKESFPLTVTSAQKNPTAFYLCASSGSTGTYGYTFGSGTRLTVV.